This T cell receptor beta chain comes out of a study of cytotoxic CD8 clonotypes in ibrutinib-treated CLL. TCRdb's copy holds only in-frame clones and misses some; the assay was immunoSEQ multiplex PCR. The table lists 150,000 to 200,000 clones, roughly 90% of them singletons. CDR3 length: 15 amino acids. Per germline, CDR1 SEHNR and CDR2 FQNEAQ (reference sequence). V was pared by 4 bases and J by 2 bases, with 3 bases of the junction left unmatched. Source: PBMCs, taken at disease progression, from a patient treated with ibrutinib. This sequence originates from a human donor with chronic lymphocytic leukemia. J is TRBJ2-1 and V is TRBV7-9; 9 bases align to TRBD1. The DNA of the CDR3 is TGTGCCAGCAGCTCACAGGGGGCGGCCTACAATGAGCAGTTCTTC. Translating it yields CASSSQGAAYNEQFF.